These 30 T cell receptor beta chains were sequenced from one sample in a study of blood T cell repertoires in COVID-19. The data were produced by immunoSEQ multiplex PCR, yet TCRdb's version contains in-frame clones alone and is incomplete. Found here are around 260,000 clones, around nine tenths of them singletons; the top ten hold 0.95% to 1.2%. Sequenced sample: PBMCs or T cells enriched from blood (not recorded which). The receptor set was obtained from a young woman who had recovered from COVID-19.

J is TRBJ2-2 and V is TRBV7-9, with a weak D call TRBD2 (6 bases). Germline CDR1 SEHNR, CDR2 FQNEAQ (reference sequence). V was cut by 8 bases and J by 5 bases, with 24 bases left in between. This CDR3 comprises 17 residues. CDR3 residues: CASPGDGPTRGTGELFF. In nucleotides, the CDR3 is TGTGCCAGCCCCGGGGATGGGCCGACTAGAGGGACCGGGGAGCTGTTTTTT.

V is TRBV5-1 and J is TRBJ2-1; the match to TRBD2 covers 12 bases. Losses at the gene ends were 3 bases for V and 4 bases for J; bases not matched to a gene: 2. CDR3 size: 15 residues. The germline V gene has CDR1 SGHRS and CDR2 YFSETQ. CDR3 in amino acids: CASSSGTSGYNEQFF. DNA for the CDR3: TGCGCCAGCAGCTCCGGGACTAGCGGGTACAATGAGCAGTTCTTC.

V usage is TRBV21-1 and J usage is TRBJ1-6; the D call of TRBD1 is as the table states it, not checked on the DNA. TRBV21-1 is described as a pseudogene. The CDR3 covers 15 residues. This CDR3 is CASSKETENNSPLHF. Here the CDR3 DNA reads TGTGCCAGCAGCAAAGAGACAGAAAATAATTCACCCCTCCACTTT.

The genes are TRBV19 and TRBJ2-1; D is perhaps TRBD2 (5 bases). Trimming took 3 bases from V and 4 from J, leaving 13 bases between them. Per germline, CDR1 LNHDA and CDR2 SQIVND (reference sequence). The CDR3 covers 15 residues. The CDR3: CASSIPYSGYNEQFF. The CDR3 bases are TGTGCCAGTAGTATCCCCTATTCGGGGTACAATGAGCAGTTCTTC.

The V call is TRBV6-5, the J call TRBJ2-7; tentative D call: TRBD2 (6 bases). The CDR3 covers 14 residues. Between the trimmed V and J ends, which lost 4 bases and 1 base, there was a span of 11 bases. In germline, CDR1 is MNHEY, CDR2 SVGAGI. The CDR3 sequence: CASSSSGGSYEQYF. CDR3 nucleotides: TGTGCCAGCAGTTCCTCCGGGGGATCCTACGAGCAGTACTTC.

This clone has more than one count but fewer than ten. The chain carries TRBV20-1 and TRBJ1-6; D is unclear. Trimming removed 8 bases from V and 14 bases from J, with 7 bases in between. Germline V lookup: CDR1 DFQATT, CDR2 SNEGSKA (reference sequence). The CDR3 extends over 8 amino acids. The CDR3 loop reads CSPESLHF. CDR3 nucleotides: TGCAGTCCCGAGTCCCTCCACTTT.

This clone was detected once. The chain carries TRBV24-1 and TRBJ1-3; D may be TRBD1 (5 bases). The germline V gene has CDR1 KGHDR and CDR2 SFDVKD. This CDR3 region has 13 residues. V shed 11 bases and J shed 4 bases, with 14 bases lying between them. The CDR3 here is CAKAGEGGNTIYF. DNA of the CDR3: TGTGCCAAAGCGGGGGAAGGGGGAAACACCATATATTTT.

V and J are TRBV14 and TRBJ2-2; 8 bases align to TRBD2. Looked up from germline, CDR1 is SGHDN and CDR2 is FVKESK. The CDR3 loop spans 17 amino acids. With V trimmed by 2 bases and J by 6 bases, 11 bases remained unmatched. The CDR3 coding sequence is TGTGCCAGCAGCCAAATGGTTACGGGAGGGATCGCCGGGGAGCTGTTTTTT. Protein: CASSQMVTGGIAGELFF.

CDR3 nucleotide sequence: TGTGCCAGCAGTTTGCCCTACAGGGTTGGAGCTTTCTTT. Translating gives CASSLPYRVGAFF. The V and J genes are TRBV28 and TRBJ1-1; D is possibly TRBD1 (6 bases). Germline CDR1 and CDR2: MDHEN and SYDVKM. The CDR3 is made up of 13 amino acids. V lost 3 bases and J 10 bases, leaving 15 bases between the germline ends.

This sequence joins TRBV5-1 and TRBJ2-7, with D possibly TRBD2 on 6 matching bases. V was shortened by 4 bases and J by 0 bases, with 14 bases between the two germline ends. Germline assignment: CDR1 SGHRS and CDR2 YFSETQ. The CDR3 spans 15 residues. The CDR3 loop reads CASSGGGRDSYEQYF. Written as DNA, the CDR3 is TGCGCCAGCAGCGGTGGAGGGCGAGACTCCTACGAGCAGTACTTC.

CDR3 region: CASSSRTKEMGTQYF. In DNA, the CDR3 is TGTGCCAGCAGCTCCAGGACAAAGGAGATGGGGACCCAGTACTTC. V is TRBV13 and J is TRBJ2-5, with D possibly matching TRBD1 (5 bases). The V gene lost 4 bases and the J gene lost 7 bases, with 19 bases spanning the gap. This CDR3 spans 15 amino acids. Germline V gene data show CDR1 as PRHDT and CDR2 as FYEKMQ (reference sequence).

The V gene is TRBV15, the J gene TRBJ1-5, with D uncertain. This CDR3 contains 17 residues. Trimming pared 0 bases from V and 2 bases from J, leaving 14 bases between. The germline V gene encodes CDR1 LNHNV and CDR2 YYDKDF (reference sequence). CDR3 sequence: CATSRDRPRMGNQPQHF. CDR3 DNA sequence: TGTGCCACCAGCAGAGATAGGCCCAGGATGGGCAATCAGCCCCAGCATTTT.

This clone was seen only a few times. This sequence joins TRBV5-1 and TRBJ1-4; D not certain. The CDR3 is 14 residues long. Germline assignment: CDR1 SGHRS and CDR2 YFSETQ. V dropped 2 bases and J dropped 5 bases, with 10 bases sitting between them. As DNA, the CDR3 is TGCGCCAGCAGCTTCTCCGGGGAGAATGAAAAACTGTTTTTT. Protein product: CASSFSGENEKLFF.

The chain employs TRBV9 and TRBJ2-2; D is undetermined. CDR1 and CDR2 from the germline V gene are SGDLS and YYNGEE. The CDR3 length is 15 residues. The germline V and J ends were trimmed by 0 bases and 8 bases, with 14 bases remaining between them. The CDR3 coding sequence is TGTGCCAGCAGCGTAGCTCAAACTATTGGGGGGGAGCTGTTTTTT. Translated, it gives CASSVAQTIGGELFF.

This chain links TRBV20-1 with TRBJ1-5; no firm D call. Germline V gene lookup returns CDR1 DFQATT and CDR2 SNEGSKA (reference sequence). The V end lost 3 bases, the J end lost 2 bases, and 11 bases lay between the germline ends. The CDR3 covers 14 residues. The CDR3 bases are TGCAGTGCTAGTCCCAGTTCTGGCAATCAGCCCCAGCATTTT. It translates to CSASPSSGNQPQHF.

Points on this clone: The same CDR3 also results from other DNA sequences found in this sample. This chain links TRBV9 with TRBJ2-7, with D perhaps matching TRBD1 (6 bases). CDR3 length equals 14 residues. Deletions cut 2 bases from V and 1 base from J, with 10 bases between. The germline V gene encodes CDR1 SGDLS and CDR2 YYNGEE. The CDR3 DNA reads TGTGCCAGCAGCGTGACAGGCGGTTCCTACGAGCAGTACTTC. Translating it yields CASSVTGGSYEQYF.

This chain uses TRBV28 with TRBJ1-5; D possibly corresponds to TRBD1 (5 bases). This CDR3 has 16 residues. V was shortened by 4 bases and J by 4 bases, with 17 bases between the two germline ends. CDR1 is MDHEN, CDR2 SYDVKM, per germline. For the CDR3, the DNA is TGTGCCAGCAGTTCCCCAACGCGGGGCAGTAATCAGCCCCAGCATTTT. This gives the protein CASSSPTRGSNQPQHF.

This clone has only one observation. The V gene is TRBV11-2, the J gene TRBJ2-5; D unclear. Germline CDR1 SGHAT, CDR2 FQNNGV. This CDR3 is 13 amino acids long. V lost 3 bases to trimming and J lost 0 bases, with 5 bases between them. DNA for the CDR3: TGTGCCAGCAGCTTCACAGACCAAGAGACCCAGTACTTC. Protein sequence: CASSFTDQETQYF. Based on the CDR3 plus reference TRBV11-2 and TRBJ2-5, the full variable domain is EAGVAQSPRYKIIEKRQSVAFWCNPISGHATLYWYQQILGQGPKLLIQFQNNGVVDDSQLPKDRFSAERLKGVDSTLKIQPAKLEDSAVYLCASSFTDQETQYFGPGTRLLVL.

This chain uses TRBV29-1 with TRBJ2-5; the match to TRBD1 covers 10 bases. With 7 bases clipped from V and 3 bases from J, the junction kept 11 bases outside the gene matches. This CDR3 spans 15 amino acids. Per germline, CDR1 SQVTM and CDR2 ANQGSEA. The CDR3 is CSGGGGQGSKETQYF. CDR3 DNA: TGCAGCGGAGGTGGGGGACAGGGGTCCAAAGAGACCCAGTACTTC.

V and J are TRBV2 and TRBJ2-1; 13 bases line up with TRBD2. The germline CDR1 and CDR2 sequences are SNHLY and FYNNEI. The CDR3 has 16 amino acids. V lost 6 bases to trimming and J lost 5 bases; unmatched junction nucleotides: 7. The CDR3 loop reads CASRRLAGGSNNEQFF. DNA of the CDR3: TGTGCCAGCAGAAGACTAGCGGGAGGATCAAACAATGAGCAGTTCTTC.

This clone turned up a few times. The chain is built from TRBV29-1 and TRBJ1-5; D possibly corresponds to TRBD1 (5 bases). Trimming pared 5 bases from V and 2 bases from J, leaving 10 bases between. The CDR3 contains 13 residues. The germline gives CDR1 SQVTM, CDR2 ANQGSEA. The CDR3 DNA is TGCAGCGTTCTACTACAGGGCAATCAGCCCCAGCATTTT. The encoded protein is CSVLLQGNQPQHF.

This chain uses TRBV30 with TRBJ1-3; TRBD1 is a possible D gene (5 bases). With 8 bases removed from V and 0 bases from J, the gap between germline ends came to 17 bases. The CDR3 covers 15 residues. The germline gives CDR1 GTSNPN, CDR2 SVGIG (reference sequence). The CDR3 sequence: CAGLIGTRSGNTIYF. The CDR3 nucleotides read TGTGCCGGACTAATAGGGACCCGCTCTGGAAACACCATATATTTT. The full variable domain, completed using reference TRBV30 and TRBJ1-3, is SQTIHQWPATLVQPVGSPLSLECTVEGTSNPNLYWYRQAAGRGLQLLFYSVGIGQISSEVPQNLSASRPQDRQFILSSKKLLLSDSGFYLCAGLIGTRSGNTIYFGEGSWLTVV.

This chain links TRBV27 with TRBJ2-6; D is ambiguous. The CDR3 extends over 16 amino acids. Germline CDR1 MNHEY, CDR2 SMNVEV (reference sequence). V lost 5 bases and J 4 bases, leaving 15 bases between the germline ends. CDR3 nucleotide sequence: TGTGCCAGCAGTCCGGCGGCTTGGTCCGGGGCCAACGTCCTGACTTTC. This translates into CASSPAAWSGANVLTF.

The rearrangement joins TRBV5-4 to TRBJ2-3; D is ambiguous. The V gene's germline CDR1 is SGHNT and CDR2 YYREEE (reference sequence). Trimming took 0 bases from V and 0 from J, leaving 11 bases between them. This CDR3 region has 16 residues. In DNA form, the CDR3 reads TGTGCCAGCAGCTTGGCCGGCGGATCTAGCACAGATACGCAGTATTTT. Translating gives CASSLAGGSSTDTQYF. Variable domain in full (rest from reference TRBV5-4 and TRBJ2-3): ETGVTQSPTHLIKTRGQQVTLRCSSQSGHNTVSWYQQALGQGPQFIFQYYREEENGRGNFPPRFSGLQFPNYSSELNVNALELDDSALYLCASSLAGGSSTDTQYFGPGTRLTVL.

CDR3 sequence reads: CASSQRTPGEQYF. CDR3 bases: TGTGCCAGCAGTCAGAGGACGCCGGGGGAGCAGTACTTC. The chain has TRBV28 and TRBJ2-7, with D perhaps matching TRBD2 (5 bases). The germline V gene encodes CDR1 MDHEN and CDR2 SYDVKM. V dropped 5 bases and J dropped 7 bases, with 15 bases sitting between them. This CDR3 region has 13 residues.

CDR3 nucleotide sequence: TGCGCCAGCAGCTCCCGGGATACGCAGTATTTT. Protein sequence: CASSSRDTQYF. The V gene is TRBV5-1, the J gene TRBJ2-3, with D hard to call. V was clipped by 3 bases and J by 6 bases, with 5 bases between them. The CDR3 runs 11 residues. The V gene's germline CDR1 is SGHRS and CDR2 YFSETQ.

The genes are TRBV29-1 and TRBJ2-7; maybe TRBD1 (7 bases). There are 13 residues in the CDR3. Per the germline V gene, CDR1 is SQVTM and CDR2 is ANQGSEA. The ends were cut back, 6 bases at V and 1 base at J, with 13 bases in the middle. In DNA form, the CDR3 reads TGCAGCGTGATGACAGGGACTTCCTACGAGCAGTACTTC. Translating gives CSVMTGTSYEQYF.

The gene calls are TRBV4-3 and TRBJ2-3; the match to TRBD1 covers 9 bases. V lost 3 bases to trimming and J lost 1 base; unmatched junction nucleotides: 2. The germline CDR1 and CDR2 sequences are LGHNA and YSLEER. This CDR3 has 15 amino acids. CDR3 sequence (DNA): TGCGCCAGCAGCCACCGGACAGGGGGCACAGATACGCAGTATTTT. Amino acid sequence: CASSHRTGGTDTQYF.

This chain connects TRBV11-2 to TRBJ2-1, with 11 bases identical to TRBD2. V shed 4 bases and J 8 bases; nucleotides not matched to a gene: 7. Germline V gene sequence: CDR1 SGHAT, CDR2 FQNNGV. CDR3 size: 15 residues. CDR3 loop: CASSSPGLADDEQFF. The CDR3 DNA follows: TGTGCCAGCAGCTCACCGGGACTAGCGGACGATGAGCAGTTCTTC.

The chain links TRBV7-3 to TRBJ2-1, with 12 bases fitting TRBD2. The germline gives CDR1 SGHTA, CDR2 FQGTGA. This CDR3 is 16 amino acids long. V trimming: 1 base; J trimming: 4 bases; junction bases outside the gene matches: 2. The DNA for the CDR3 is TGTGCCAGCAGCTTAAAAGGACTAGCGGGGTACAATGAGCAGTTCTTC. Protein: CASSLKGLAGYNEQFF. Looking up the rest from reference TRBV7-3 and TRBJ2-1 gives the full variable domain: GAGVSQTPSNKVTEKGKYVELRCDPISGHTALYWYRQSLGQGPEFLIYFQGTGAADDSGLPNDRFFAVRPEGSVSTLKIQRTERGDSAVYLCASSLKGLAGYNEQFFGPGTRLTVL.